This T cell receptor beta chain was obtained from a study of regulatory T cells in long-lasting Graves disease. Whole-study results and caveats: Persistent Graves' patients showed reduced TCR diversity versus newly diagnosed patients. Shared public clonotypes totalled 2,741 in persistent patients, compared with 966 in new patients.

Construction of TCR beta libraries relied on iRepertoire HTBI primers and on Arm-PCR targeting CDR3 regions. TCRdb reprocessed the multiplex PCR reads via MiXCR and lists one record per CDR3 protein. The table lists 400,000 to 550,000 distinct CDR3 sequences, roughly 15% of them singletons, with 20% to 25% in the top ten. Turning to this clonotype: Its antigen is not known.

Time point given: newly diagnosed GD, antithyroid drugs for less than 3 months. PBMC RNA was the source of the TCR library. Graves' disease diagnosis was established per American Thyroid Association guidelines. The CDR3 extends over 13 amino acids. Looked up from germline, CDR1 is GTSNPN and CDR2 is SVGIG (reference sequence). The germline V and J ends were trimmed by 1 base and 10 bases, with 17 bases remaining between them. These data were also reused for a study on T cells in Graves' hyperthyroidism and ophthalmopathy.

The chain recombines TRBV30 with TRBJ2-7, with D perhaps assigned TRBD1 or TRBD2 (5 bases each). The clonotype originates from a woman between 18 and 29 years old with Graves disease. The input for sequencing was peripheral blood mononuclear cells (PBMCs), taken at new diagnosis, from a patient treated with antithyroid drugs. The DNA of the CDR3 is TGTGCCTGGAGTGCTGGGACCGAATCTGCTCAGTACTTC. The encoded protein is CAWSAGTESAQYF.